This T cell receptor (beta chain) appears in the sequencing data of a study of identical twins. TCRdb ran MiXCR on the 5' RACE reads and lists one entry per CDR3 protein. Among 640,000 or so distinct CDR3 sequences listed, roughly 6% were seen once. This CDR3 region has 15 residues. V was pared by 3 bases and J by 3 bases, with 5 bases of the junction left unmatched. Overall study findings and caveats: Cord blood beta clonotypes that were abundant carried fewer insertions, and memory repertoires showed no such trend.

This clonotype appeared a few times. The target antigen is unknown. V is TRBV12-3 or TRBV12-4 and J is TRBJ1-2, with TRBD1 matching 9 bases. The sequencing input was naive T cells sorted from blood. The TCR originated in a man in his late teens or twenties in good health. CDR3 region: CASSLNRGRDYGYTF. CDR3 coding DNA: TGTGCCAGCAGTTTGAACAGGGGGCGCGACTATGGCTACACCTTC.